Presented here are 14 T cell receptor beta chains from one specimen sequenced in a study of T cells in severe cutaneous drug reactions. TCR subtype-specific primers in iRepertoire multiplex PCR prepared libraries for bulk and single-cell sequencing. TCRdb reanalyzed the multiplex PCR reads, giving one entry per CDR3 protein sequence and no DNA. Its listing shows 20,000 to 25,000 distinct CDR3 sequences. Carbamazepine had induced Stevens-Johnson syndrome or toxic epidermal necrolysis in the sequenced donors. The sample taken for sequencing was PBMCs. These receptors came from a human donor with toxic epidermal necrolysis, a severe cutaneous drug reaction.

The chain uses TRBV27 and TRBJ2-1; TCRdb selects TRBD1, and the lack of DNA leaves this call unchecked. The CDR3 is 13 amino acids. From germline, CDR1 is MNHEY and CDR2 SMNVEV (reference sequence). CDR3 amino acids: CASSSPGNNEQFF.

V usage is TRBV4-3 and J usage is TRBJ1-6. Germline CDR1 is LGHNA and CDR2 is YSLEER. The CDR3 is 14 residues long. The CDR3 spells CASSQGRSNSPLHF.

This chain uses TRBV28 with TRBJ1-5. There are 14 residues in the CDR3. Germline loops: CDR1 MDHEN, CDR2 SYDVKM. CDR3 sequence: CASSFVVSNQPQHF.

The V gene is TRBV4-3, the J gene TRBJ2-3. The CDR3 spans 14 residues. In germline, CDR1 is LGHNA, CDR2 YSLEER. CDR3 amino acids: CASSQERSEDTQYF.

The chain combines TRBV12-3 or TRBV12-4 with TRBJ2-1; the TRBD2 assignment by TCRdb is unverifiable without DNA. The CDR3 extends over 15 amino acids. The CDR3 region is CASSFELALVNEQFF.

This clonotype is medium-sized by frequency. The chain joins TRBV9 to TRBJ2-1; TCRdb proposes TRBD1, but this gene call is untestable without DNA. Germline V gene data show CDR1 as SGDLS and CDR2 as YYNGEE. CDR3 length equals 14 residues. The CDR3 reads CASSVGTGKNEQFF.

This chain joins TRBV19 and TRBJ2-2. Germline V gene lookup returns CDR1 LNHDA and CDR2 SQIVND (reference sequence). The CDR3 consists of 12 residues. The CDR3 region is CASTGITGELFF.

V usage is TRBV5-5 and J usage is TRBJ2-1; TCRdb proposes TRBD1, but this gene call is untestable without DNA. The germline CDR1 and CDR2 sequences are SGHKS and YYEKEE (reference sequence). This CDR3 has 15 amino acids. CDR3 region: CASSWNRPSYNEQFF.

This clonotype counts as medium-sized (0.01 to 0.1%) by frequency. This sequence joins TRBV12-3 or TRBV12-4 and TRBJ2-3; checking the TCRdb D call of TRBD2 is not possible without DNA. CDR3 length equals 15 residues. The CDR3 sequence is CASSSQALAVDTQYF.

The rearrangement links TRBV4-1 to TRBJ1-1; TCRdb lists TRBD1, though no DNA is available to test this call. The CDR3 length is 14 residues. CDR1 and CDR2 (germline): MGHRA, YSYEKL. This CDR3 reads CASSQATENTEAFF.

This clonotype is labeled large based on frequency. The chain carries TRBV2 and TRBJ2-7; as DNA is missing, the TRBD1 call by TCRdb cannot be tested. Germline V gives CDR1 SNHLY, CDR2 FYNNEI. The CDR3 has 12 residues. The CDR3 loop reads CAGQGYSYEQYF.

This clonotype is deemed medium-sized by its frequency. CDR3 amino acids: CAWSKDRFQPQHF. The V gene is TRBV30, the J gene TRBJ1-5; TCRdb indicates TRBD1, and absent DNA this call remains unverified. The germline CDR1 and CDR2 sequences are GTSNPN and SVGIG (reference sequence). There are 13 residues in the CDR3.

The chain links TRBV7-3 to TRBJ2-7; TCRdb names TRBD1, which stays unverified in the absence of DNA. There are 14 residues in the CDR3. Germline loops: CDR1 SGHTA, CDR2 FQGTGA. The CDR3 spells CASSSQGAVYEQYF.

This sequence joins TRBV4-2 and TRBJ1-2. This CDR3 has 14 residues. From germline, CDR1 is LGHNA and CDR2 YNFKEQ. CDR3 amino acids: CASSRSREDYGYTF.